The rows below give T cell receptor beta chains drawn from one sample of a study of T-cell reconstitution after alpha-beta-depleted transplantation in children. TCRdb processed the PCR reads anew with MiXCR; each CDR3 protein has one entry. Altogether about 690,000 distinct CDR3 sequences are present, about 15% being singletons, with the ten largest covering approximately 1%. The sample was PBMCs from the stem cell graft donor, taken from the stem cell graft. The receptors shown here come from a human donor who donated a stem cell graft to a child with acute myeloid leukemia. Both conserved end residues are part of each CDR3. D genes are given only for firm matches. The size of a clone is reported for some rows only, either as once, few or many, or as a class for expanded clones.

clone_size j_call d_call v_call cdr3_aa
- TRBJ2-1 TRBD1 TRBV7-7 CASSSGTASYNEQFF
- TRBJ2-3 - TRBV11-2 CASSLRSSASGSTDTQYF
- TRBJ2-2 - TRBV20-1 CSARIYRGNTGELFF
few TRBJ1-2 TRBD1 TRBV7-9 CASRRGSGQGLYGYTF
few TRBJ1-3 - TRBV5-5 CASSLAFSPPNTIYF
many TRBJ2-7 - TRBV20-1 CSAPGVGDEQYF
many TRBJ2-1 TRBD2 TRBV20-1 CSARDGRGNNEQFF
few TRBJ1-3 TRBD1 TRBV13 CASSIRDRAYGNTIYF
few TRBJ2-3 TRBD2 TRBV4-3 CASSQELAGGRDTQYF
many TRBJ2-3 TRBD2 TRBV5-1 CASSPGLAGRTDTQYF
many TRBJ1-1 TRBD1 TRBV24-1 CATSETGKPEAFF
many TRBJ1-6 TRBD1 TRBV25-1 CASSVSGTGGGSPLHF
few TRBJ2-1 - TRBV27 CASSSDVASRYNEQFF
few TRBJ1-1 TRBD1 TRBV12-3/TRBV12-4 CASSYRGTGIANTEAFF